This is a list of T cell receptor beta chains from one sample in a study of blood T cell repertoires in COVID-19. Generated by immunoSEQ multiplex PCR, the TCRdb table keeps only in-frame clones and is missing some. The table lists about 260,000 clones, around 90% of them singletons. What was sequenced was peripheral blood. Every receptor here comes from a human donor in a cohort sampled during active COVID-19. Both conserved end residues are part of each CDR3. A D gene is named only where the DNA matches it firmly. Not all rows give a size; the values are once, few, many and, for expanded clones, a class.

d_call j_call clone_size v_call cdr3_nt cdr3_aa
TRBD1 TRBJ1-5 NA TRBV6-1 TGTGCCAGCAGTGAAGAGAGGACAGGGGGGTGGAACAATCAGCCCCAGCATTTT CASSEERTGGWNNQPQHF
NA TRBJ1-6 NA TRBV15 TGTGCCACCTCACGGTATAATTCACCCCTCCACTTT CATSRYNSPLHF
NA TRBJ2-1 many TRBV25-1 TGTGCCAGCAGTGAAGGGCCGAGCTCCTACAATGAGCAGTTCTTC CASSEGPSSYNEQFF
TRBD2 TRBJ2-5 NA TRBV30 TGTGCCTGGATTCCGGGGGGGCCTGTGGGAGAGACCCAGTACTTC CAWIPGGPVGETQYF
NA TRBJ1-6 NA TRBV3-1/TRBV3-2 TGTGCCAGCAGCCAAGGAAACAGCATCAATTCACCCCTCCACTTT CASSQGNSINSPLHF
NA TRBJ2-5 NA TRBV18 TGTGCCAGCTCACCACCGATGCGACGAGGCCCGGAGACCCAGTACTTC CASSPPMRRGPETQYF
TRBD2 TRBJ2-7 NA TRBV11-2 TGTGCCAGCAGCTTAGATGGTGCTAGCGGATACGAGCAGTACTTC CASSLDGASGYEQYF
NA TRBJ2-6 NA TRBV7-2 TGTGCCAGCAGCGGCAGACAGATCTCTGGGGCCAACGTCCTGACTTTC CASSGRQISGANVLTF
NA TRBJ1-2 NA TRBV27 TGTGCCAGCAGTTTGGGGAGACTGGACGTAGAAAACTATGGCTACACCTTC CASSLGRLDVENYGYTF
TRBD1 TRBJ2-5 NA TRBV11-3 TGTGCCAGCAGCTTAGTGACAGGGGGCGGAGAGACCCAGTACTTC CASSLVTGGGETQYF
NA TRBJ1-2 NA TRBV7-8 TGTGCCAGCAGCCCTCGGGGAGGACTCCTAAATAACTATGGCTACACCTTC CASSPRGGLLNNYGYTF
NA TRBJ2-7 NA TRBV28 TGTGCCAGCAGTTTGGAGCTTAGGATAGCCGGAGGACGCGAGCAGTACTTC CASSLELRIAGGREQYF
TRBD2 TRBJ2-2 NA TRBV4-3 TGCGCCAGCAGCCAAGGGACCTCTAGCGGGGTCCGAACCGGGGAGCTGTTTTTT CASSQGTSSGVRTGELFF
TRBD1 TRBJ2-7 NA TRBV28 TGTGCCAGCAGACCAACAGGGGGCGGAGAGCAGTACTTC CASRPTGGGEQYF
NA TRBJ1-1 NA TRBV11-3 TGTGCCAGCAGCCCAGGGGCAGGGGCCGGCACTGAAGCTTTCTTT CASSPGAGAGTEAFF
TRBD1 TRBJ1-3 NA TRBV7-2 TGTGCCAGCAGCTTGGGACAGACGTTCCGCTCTGGAAACACCATATATTTT CASSLGQTFRSGNTIYF
TRBD2 TRBJ2-7 once TRBV6-5 TGTGCCAGCAGTCAGCGGGACCGGGTTCACGAGCAGTACTTC CASSQRDRVHEQYF
NA TRBJ1-1 NA TRBV28 TGTGCCAGCAGCTTCGACACCAAGGTTAACACTGAAGCTTTCTTT CASSFDTKVNTEAFF
NA TRBJ2-7 NA TRBV3-1/TRBV3-2 TGTGCCAGCAGCCAAACTAGCTACGAGCAGTACTTC CASSQTSYEQYF
NA TRBJ1-6 NA TRBV30 TGTGCCTGGAGTCTTCAGGGTTATAATTCACCCCTCCACTTT CAWSLQGYNSPLHF
NA TRBJ2-2 NA TRBV28 TGTGCCAGTAGCGACCAGAACACCGGGGAGCTGTTTTTT CASSDQNTGELFF
NA TRBJ1-2 NA TRBV6-5 TGTGCCAGCAGAGACCGGGGACAAAACTATGGCTACACCTTC CASRDRGQNYGYTF
NA TRBJ2-1 NA TRBV9 TGTGCCAGCAGCGTAGGCGGGGAAACAAATGAGCAGTTCTTC CASSVGGETNEQFF
NA TRBJ1-5 NA TRBV4-1 TGCGCCAGCAGCCACGACAGGAGCAATCAGCCCCAGCATTTT CASSHDRSNQPQHF
TRBD2 TRBJ2-1 NA TRBV11-2 TGTGCCAGCAGCTTAGGCGGGGGGCCGTGGAATGAGCAGTTCTTC CASSLGGGPWNEQFF
TRBD1 TRBJ1-1 NA TRBV24-1 TGTGCCACCCGACAGGGCTCTGAAGCTTTCTTT CATRQGSEAFF
NA TRBJ1-4 NA TRBV12-3/TRBV12-4 TGTGCCAGCAGTCTCGGGGAAAAACTGTTTTTT CASSLGEKLFF
NA TRBJ1-2 few TRBV7-9 TGTGCCAGCAGCTTAGCCCAGGCAGGCACTAACTATGGCTACACCTTC CASSLAQAGTNYGYTF
NA TRBJ1-1 NA TRBV6-6 TGTGCCAGCAGTTTCCCAGAACCAGCTGAAGCTTTCTTT CASSFPEPAEAFF
TRBD2 TRBJ2-5 NA TRBV10-1 TGCGCCAGCAGTGACCTTCTAGCGGGGGTTGAGACCCAGTACTTC CASSDLLAGVETQYF
NA TRBJ2-1 NA TRBV19 TGTGCCAGTAGTCACGGGAGCTCCTACAATGAGCAGTTCTTC CASSHGSSYNEQFF
NA TRBJ1-1 NA TRBV7-9 TGTGCCAGCAGCCCTCAAGAGGGGGACACTGAAGCTTTCTTT CASSPQEGDTEAFF
NA TRBJ2-5 NA TRBV5-1 TGCGCCAGCAGCTTTTCCGGGGTCGTAGAGACCCAGTACTTC CASSFSGVVETQYF
NA TRBJ1-5 NA TRBV2 TGTGCCAGTGTTCAGGGTATAAGTCCTAATAGCAATCAGCCCCAGCATTTT CASVQGISPNSNQPQHF
TRBD2 TRBJ2-5 NA TRBV3-1/TRBV3-2 TGTGCCAGCAGTAACGGACTAGCGGGGGGGCAAGAGACCCAGTACTTC CASSNGLAGGQETQYF
TRBD1 TRBJ2-7 once TRBV6-5 TGTGCCAGCAGTTCTCGGACAGGGGTCCTCGAGCAGTACTTC CASSSRTGVLEQYF
TRBD1 TRBJ1-4 NA TRBV9 TGTGCCAGCAGCGTATTGGGACAGACGAATGAAAAACTGTTTTTT CASSVLGQTNEKLFF
NA TRBJ1-2 NA TRBV7-6 TGTGCCAGCAGCTTGAGGAGGGTCGAAGCAAACTATGGCTACACCTTC CASSLRRVEANYGYTF
NA TRBJ1-3 NA TRBV7-8 TGTGCCAGCAGCTTAGCCCAAGGGAGCTCTGGAAACACCATATATTTT CASSLAQGSSGNTIYF
TRBD1 TRBJ1-1 NA TRBV19 TGTGCCAGTAGTGCCCGACAGGGGGCCACTGAAGCTTTCTTT CASSARQGATEAFF